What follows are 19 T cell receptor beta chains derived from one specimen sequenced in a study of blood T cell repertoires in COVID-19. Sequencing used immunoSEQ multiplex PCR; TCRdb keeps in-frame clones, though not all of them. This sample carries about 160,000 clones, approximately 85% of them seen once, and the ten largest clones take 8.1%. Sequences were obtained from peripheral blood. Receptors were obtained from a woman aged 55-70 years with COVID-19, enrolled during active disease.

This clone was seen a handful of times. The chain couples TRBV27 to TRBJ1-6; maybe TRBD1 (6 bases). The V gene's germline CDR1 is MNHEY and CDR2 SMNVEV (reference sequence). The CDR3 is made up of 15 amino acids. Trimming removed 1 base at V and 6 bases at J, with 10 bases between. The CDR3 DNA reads TGTGCCAGCAGTTTATGGGGGCTATCTAATTCACCCCTCCACTTT. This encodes CASSLWGLSNSPLHF.

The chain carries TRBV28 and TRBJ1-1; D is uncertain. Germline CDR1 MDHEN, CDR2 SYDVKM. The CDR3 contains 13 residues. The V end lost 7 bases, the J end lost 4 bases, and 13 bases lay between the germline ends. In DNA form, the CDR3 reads TGTGCCAGCAACGGGAGGGATGGCACTGAAGCTTTCTTT. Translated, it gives CASNGRDGTEAFF.

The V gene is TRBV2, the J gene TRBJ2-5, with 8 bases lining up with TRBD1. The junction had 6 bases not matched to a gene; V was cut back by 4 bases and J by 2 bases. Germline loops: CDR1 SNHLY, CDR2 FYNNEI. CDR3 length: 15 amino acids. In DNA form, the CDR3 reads TGTGCCAGCAGTGGAGGGGACAGGCTACAAGAGACCCAGTACTTC. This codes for CASSGGDRLQETQYF.

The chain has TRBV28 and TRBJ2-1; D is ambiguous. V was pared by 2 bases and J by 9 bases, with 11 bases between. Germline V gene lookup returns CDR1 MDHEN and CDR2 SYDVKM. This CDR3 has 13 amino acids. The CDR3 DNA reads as TGTGCCAGCAGTTTACCCTCTAGAGCTGAGCAGTTCTTC. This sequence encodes CASSLPSRAEQFF.

DNA for the CDR3: TGTGCCAGCAGCGCGACTAGCGGCACAGATACGCAGTATTTT. Translated, it gives CASSATSGTDTQYF. The V call is TRBV9, the J call TRBJ2-3; 8 nucleotides match TRBD2. After removal of 3 bases from V and 1 base from J, the junction contained 1 base not matched to a gene. The length of the CDR3 is 14 residues. Looked up from germline, CDR1 is SGDLS and CDR2 is YYNGEE.

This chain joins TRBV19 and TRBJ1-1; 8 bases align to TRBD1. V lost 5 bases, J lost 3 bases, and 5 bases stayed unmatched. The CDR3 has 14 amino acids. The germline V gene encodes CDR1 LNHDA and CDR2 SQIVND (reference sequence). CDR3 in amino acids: CASSHRGVDTEAFF. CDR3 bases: TGTGCCAGTAGTCACAGGGGGGTGGACACTGAAGCTTTCTTT.

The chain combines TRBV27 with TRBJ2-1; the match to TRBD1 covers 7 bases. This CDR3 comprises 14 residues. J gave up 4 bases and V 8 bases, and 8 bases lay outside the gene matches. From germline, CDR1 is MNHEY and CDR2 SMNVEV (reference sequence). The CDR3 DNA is TGTGCCAGCGGACCCGGGACAGAGTACAATGAGCAGTTCTTC. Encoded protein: CASGPGTEYNEQFF.

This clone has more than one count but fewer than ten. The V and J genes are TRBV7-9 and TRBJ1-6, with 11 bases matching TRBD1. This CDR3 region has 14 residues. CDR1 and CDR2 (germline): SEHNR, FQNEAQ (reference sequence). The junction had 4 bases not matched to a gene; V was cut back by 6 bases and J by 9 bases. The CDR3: CASSLGTGGSPLHF. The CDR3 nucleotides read TGTGCCAGCAGTCTCGGGACAGGGGGTTCACCCCTCCACTTT.

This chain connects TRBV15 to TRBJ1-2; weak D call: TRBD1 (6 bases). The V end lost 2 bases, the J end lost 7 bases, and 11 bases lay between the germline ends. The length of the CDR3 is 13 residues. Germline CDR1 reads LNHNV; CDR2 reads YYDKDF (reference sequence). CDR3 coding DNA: TGTGCCACCAGCAGAACCCCAGGGGCTGGCTACACCTTC. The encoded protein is CATSRTPGAGYTF.

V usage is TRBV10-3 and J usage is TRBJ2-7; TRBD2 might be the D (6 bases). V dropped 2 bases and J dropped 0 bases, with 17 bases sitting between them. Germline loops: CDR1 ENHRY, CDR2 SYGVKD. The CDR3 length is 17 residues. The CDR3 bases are TGTGCCATCAGTGAGAGGGGTGGGAGCGGGCACTCCTACGAGCAGTACTTC. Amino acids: CAISERGGSGHSYEQYF.

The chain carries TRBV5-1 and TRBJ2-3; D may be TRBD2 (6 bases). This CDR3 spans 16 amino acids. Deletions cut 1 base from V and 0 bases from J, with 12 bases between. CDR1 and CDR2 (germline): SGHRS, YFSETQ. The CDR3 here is CASSLSGAGSTDTQYF. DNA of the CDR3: TGCGCCAGCAGCTTGTCGGGTGCGGGGAGCACAGATACGCAGTATTTT.

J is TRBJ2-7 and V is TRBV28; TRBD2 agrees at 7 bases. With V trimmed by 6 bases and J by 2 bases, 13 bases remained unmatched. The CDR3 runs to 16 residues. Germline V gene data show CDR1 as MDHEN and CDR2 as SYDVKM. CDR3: CASSPPPGRAAYEQYF. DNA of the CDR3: TGTGCCAGCAGCCCTCCGCCAGGGAGGGCAGCCTACGAGCAGTACTTC.

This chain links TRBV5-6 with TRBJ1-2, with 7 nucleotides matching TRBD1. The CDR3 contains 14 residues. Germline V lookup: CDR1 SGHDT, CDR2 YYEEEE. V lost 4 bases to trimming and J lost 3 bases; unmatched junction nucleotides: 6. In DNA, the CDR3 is TGTGCCAGCAGCCGACAGGGACAGTACTATGGCTACACCTTC. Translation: CASSRQGQYYGYTF.

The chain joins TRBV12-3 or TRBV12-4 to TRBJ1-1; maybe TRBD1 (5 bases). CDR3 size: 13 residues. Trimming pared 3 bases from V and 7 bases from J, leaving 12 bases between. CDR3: CASSFGIQGEAFF. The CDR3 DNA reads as TGTGCCAGCAGTTTTGGCATTCAGGGTGAAGCTTTCTTT.

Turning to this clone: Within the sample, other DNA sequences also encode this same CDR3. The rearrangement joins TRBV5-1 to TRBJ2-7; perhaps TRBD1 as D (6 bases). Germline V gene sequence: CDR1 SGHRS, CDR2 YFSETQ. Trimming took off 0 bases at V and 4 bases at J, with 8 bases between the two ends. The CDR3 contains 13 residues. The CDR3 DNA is TGCGCCAGCAGCTTGGACAGGGTGTACGAGCAGTACTTC. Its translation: CASSLDRVYEQYF.

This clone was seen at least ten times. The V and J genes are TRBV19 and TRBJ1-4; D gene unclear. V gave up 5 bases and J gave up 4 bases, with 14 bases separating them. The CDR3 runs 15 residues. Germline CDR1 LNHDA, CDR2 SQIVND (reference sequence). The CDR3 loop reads CASSSPKERNEKLFF. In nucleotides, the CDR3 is TGTGCCAGTAGTTCCCCAAAGGAGCGTAATGAAAAACTGTTTTTT.

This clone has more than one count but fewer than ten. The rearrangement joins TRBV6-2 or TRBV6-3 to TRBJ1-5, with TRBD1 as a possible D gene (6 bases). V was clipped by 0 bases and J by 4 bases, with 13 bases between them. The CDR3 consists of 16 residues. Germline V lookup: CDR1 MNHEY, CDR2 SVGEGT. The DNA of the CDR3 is TGTGCCAGCAGTTACTCTCTTGGACAGCCTAATCAGCCCCAGCATTTT. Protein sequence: CASSYSLGQPNQPQHF.

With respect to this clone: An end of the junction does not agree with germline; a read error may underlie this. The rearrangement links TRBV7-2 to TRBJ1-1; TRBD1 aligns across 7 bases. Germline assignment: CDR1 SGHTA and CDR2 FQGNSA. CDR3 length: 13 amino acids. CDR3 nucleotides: TGTGCCAGCAGCTTCGCCCTGAAGACAGGGCCTCTGTTT. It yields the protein CASSFALKTGPLF.

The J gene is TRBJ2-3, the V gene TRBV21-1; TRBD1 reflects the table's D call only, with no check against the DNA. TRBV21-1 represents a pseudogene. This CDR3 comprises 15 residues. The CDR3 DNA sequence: TGTGCCACCATCCTCACAGGGGGCCGCACAGATACGCAGTATTTT. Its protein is CATILTGGRTDTQYF.